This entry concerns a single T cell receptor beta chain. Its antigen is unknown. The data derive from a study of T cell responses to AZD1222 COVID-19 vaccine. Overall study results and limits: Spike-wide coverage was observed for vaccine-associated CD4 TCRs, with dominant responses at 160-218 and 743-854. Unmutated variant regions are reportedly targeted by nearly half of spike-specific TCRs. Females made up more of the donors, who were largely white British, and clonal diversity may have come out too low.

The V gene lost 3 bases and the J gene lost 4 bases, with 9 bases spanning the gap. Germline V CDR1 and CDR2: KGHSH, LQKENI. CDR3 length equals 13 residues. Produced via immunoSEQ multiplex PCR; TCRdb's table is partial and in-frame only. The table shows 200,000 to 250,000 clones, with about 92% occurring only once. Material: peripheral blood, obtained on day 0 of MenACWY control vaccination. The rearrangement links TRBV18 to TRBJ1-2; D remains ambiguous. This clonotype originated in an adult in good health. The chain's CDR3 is CASSPRPTYGYTF. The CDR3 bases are TGTGCCAGCTCACCTCGGCCAACCTATGGCTACACCTTC.